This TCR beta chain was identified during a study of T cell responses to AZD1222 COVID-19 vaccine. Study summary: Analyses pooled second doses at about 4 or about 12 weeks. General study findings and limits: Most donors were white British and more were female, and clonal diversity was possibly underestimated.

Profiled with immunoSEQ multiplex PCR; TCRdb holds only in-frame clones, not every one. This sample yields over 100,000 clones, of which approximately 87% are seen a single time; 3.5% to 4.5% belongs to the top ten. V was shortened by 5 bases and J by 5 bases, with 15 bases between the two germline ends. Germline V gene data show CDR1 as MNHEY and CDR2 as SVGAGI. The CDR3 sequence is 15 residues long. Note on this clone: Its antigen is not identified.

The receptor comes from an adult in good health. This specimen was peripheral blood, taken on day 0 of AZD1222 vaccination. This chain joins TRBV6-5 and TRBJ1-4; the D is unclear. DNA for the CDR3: TGTGCCAGCAGTACCACCGAGGCGGGGAATGAAAAACTGTTTTTT. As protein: CASSTTEAGNEKLFF.